What follows is one T cell receptor (beta chain) and its context. The use of a sample-barcoded 5' primer and a J-beta primer mix characterized a second PCR of about 6 to 12 cycles. Per sample, CDR3-containing paired-end reads numbered at least 2.5 million. TCRdb processed the 5' RACE reads anew with MiXCR; each CDR3 protein has one entry. This table has roughly 1.9 million distinct CDR3 sequences, about two fifths appearing once. The record originates from a study of blood T cells in healthy people across ages. Study context: Template switching picked up about one barcoded beta molecule for each two T cells.

The CDR3 contains 14 residues. V shed 2 bases and J shed 3 bases, with 12 bases lying between them. Germline CDR1 reads DFQATT; CDR2 reads SNEGSKA (reference sequence). The specimen sequenced was blood. The clonotype originates from a human donor in good health. The chain has TRBV20-1 and TRBJ2-3; D gene ambiguous. The CDR3 coding sequence is TGCAGTGCTAGACCTACTGCCGGGACAGATACGCAGTATTTT. The encoded protein is CSARPTAGTDTQYF.